What follows are 20 T cell receptor beta chains derived from one specimen sequenced in a study of T cells in Graves' hyperthyroidism and ophthalmopathy. RNA transcripts provided the source from which TCR beta CDR3 regions were amplified. During a first-round RT-PCR of the TCR CDR3, the HTBI primer set was used. TCRdb redid the calling of the multiplex PCR reads with MiXCR, one entry per CDR3 protein. The data show 600,000 to 650,000 distinct CDR3 sequences, less than 25% seen once. The sequenced sample was blood. All receptors derive from a man aged 25-45 years with Graves' ophthalmopathy.

The J gene is TRBJ1-5, the V gene TRBV12-3 or TRBV12-4; D gene uncertain. CDR3 length: 12 amino acids. Trimming removed 6 bases from V and 4 bases from J, with 7 bases in between. The CDR3 sequence: CASSSMNQPQHF. CDR3 nucleotide sequence: TGTGCCAGCAGCTCCATGAATCAGCCCCAGCATTTT.

The chain's CDR3 is CASSPGARDEQFF. The CDR3 nucleotides read TGCGCCAGCAGCCCCGGGGCAAGGGATGAGCAGTTCTTC. The chain joins TRBV5-1 to TRBJ2-1, with D perhaps being TRBD1 or TRBD2 (5 bases each). Trimming shortened V by 4 bases and J by 8 bases, and 13 bases separated the two germline ends. Looked up from germline, CDR1 is SGHRS and CDR2 is YFSETQ. The CDR3 runs to 13 residues.

Turning to this clonotype: Possible read error: a much larger clone is one base away. V gene TRBV30 combines with J gene TRBJ2-7; D ambiguous. Germline V gene lookup returns CDR1 GTSNPN and CDR2 SVGIG (reference sequence). The CDR3 length is 14 residues. Trimming stripped 0 bases from V and 8 bases from J, with 17 bases between. CDR3 nucleotides: TGTGCCTGGAGTGTACCGCGGCTAGTTGACAAGCAGTACTTC. Translation: CAWSVPRLVDKQYF.

In its sample, this clonotype was seen many times. V is TRBV3-1 and J is TRBJ1-2; unclear D gene. The germline V and J ends were trimmed by 1 base and 0 bases, with 9 bases remaining between them. CDR1 LGHDT and CDR2 YNNKEL come from the germline V gene (reference sequence). The CDR3 consists of 15 residues. CDR3 in DNA: TGTGCCAGCAGCCAAGTACGACTACCTAACTATGGCTACACCTTC. Encoded protein: CASSQVRLPNYGYTF. The entire variable domain, with the rest obtained from reference TRBV3-1 and TRBJ1-2, is as follows: DTAVSQTPKYLVTQMGNDKSIKCEQNLGHDTMYWYKQDSKKFLKIMFSYNNKELIINETVPNRFSPKSPDKAHLNLHINSLELGDSAVYFCASSQVRLPNYGYTFGSGTRLTVV.

This clonotype has ten or more counts. This chain joins TRBV11-2 and TRBJ1-6; D may be TRBD1 (6 bases). Germline assignment: CDR1 SGHAT and CDR2 FQNNGV. CDR3 length: 14 amino acids. Between the trimmed V and J ends, which lost 1 base and 10 bases, there was a span of 11 bases. The CDR3 region has the DNA TGTGCCAGCAGCTTAGCACAGGGTTCGTCACCCCTCCACTTT. Translated: CASSLAQGSSPLHF.

This clonotype showed up many times. V gene TRBV5-1 combines with J gene TRBJ2-3, with a tentative D call TRBD1 (6 bases). The CDR3 contains 15 residues. Trimming took 1 base from V and 3 from J, leaving 12 bases between them. Germline V lookup: CDR1 SGHRS, CDR2 YFSETQ. In DNA form, the CDR3 reads TGCGCCAGCAGCTTGAGCAGGGGTGTTACAGATACGCAGTATTTT. Its protein product is CASSLSRGVTDTQYF.

The rearrangement uses TRBV3-1 and TRBJ2-1, with 10 bases fitting TRBD2. Germline V CDR1 and CDR2: LGHDT, YNNKEL (reference sequence). The trim removed 1 base at V and 1 base at J, leaving 13 bases unmatched. CDR3 length: 20 amino acids. CDR3 in DNA: TGTGCCAGCAGCCAAGGAGGGACATTAGCGGGAGGAGGATCCTACAATGAGCAGTTCTTC. Protein: CASSQGGTLAGGGSYNEQFF.

The gene calls are TRBV6-1 and TRBJ1-4, with TRBD1 as a possible D gene (5 bases). This CDR3 comprises 15 residues. CDR1 is MNHNS and CDR2 is SASEGT in the germline V gene. V was trimmed by 6 bases and J by 0 bases, leaving 11 bases between them. Here the CDR3 DNA reads TGTGCCAGCAGGATGAGGGGTGCAACTAATGAAAAACTGTTTTTT. As protein: CASRMRGATNEKLFF.

J is TRBJ1-2 and V is TRBV7-2; D may be TRBD1 (6 bases). The germline CDR1 and CDR2 sequences are SGHTA and FQGNSA. The CDR3 spans 13 residues. Trimming removed 5 bases at V and 7 bases at J, with 14 bases between. The CDR3 here is CASSPKQGGGYTF. The CDR3 coding sequence is TGTGCCAGCAGCCCTAAACAGGGCGGTGGCTACACCTTC.

In its sample, this clonotype was seen a few times. The gene calls are TRBV18 and TRBJ2-7; no definite D call. V was pared by 2 bases and J by 2 bases, with 10 bases between. Germline V lookup: CDR1 KGHSH, CDR2 LQKENI. The CDR3 runs to 14 residues. CDR3 amino acids: CASSPAHSTYEQYF. Written as DNA, the CDR3 is TGTGCCAGCTCACCAGCGCACAGCACCTACGAGCAGTACTTC.

Remarks on this clonotype: A much larger clone differs from this one at a single base, so this may be a read error. The rearrangement links TRBV28 to TRBJ2-5; 9 bases line up with TRBD1. CDR1 is MDHEN and CDR2 is SYDVKM in the germline V gene. V was pared by 5 bases and J by 4 bases, with 8 bases of the junction left unmatched. The CDR3 length is 15 residues. The CDR3 DNA is TGTGCCAGCAGTACCCAGGGACAGGGCGGAGAGACCCAGTACTTC. Its translation: CASSTQGQGGETQYF.

This clonotype was seen repeatedly, ten times or more. The V call is TRBV28, the J call TRBJ1-2; 9 nucleotides match TRBD1. CDR3 length: 15 amino acids. The V gene end was trimmed by 5 bases and the J gene end by 6 bases; junction bases not matched to a gene: 10. In germline, CDR1 is MDHEN, CDR2 SYDVKM. The CDR3 sequence: CASSPYPGQGHGYTF. In nucleotides, the CDR3 is TGTGCCAGCAGTCCGTATCCGGGACAGGGCCATGGCTACACCTTC.

The table lists this clonotype with many counts. The chain uses TRBV20-1 and TRBJ1-5; no firm D call. Germline V CDR1 and CDR2: DFQATT, SNEGSKA (reference sequence). Trimming stripped 2 bases from V and 0 bases from J, with 11 bases between. The CDR3 is 15 residues long. CDR3 in amino acids: CSARPRGLSNQPQHF. The CDR3 DNA follows: TGCAGTGCTAGACCCCGGGGTCTTAGCAATCAGCCCCAGCATTTT.

About this clonotype: Just one base apart from a much larger clone, this may be a read error. The chain has TRBV10-2 and TRBJ2-3, with D possibly being TRBD1 (5 bases). From germline, CDR1 is WSHSY and CDR2 SAAADI. This CDR3 spans 14 amino acids. CDR3 protein: CARSGGARTDTQYF. The CDR3 nucleotides read TGCGCCAGAAGTGGTGGGGCTCGCACAGATACGCAGTATTTT.

This clonotype was seen ten or more times. V usage is TRBV30 and J usage is TRBJ2-2, with D maybe TRBD2 (5 bases). The CDR3 extends over 16 amino acids. Trimming removed 5 bases from V and 6 bases from J, with 22 bases in between. Germline V lookup: CDR1 GTSNPN, CDR2 SVGIG (reference sequence). CDR3 sequence: CAWQETVLSGAGELFF. In nucleotides, the CDR3 is TGTGCCTGGCAAGAAACCGTCCTGTCCGGGGCCGGGGAGCTGTTTTTT.

This clonotype was detected ten times or more. The chain is built from TRBV3-1 and TRBJ2-7, with 7 nucleotides matching TRBD2. Losses at the gene ends were 5 bases for V and 7 bases for J; bases not matched to a gene: 14. Germline V gene data show CDR1 as LGHDT and CDR2 as YNNKEL (reference sequence). CDR3 length: 15 amino acids. The DNA for the CDR3 is TGTGCCAGCAGCGACTTACAGCGGGGTTCGGGGGAGCAGTACTTC. Its protein is CASSDLQRGSGEQYF.

The table lists this clonotype with a count of one. This sequence joins TRBV5-1 and TRBJ2-5, with 10 bases that match TRBD1. Losses at the gene ends were 2 bases for V and 3 bases for J; bases not matched to a gene: 7. The CDR3 is made up of 16 amino acids. Germline V gene lookup returns CDR1 SGHRS and CDR2 YFSETQ. The CDR3 coding sequence is TGCGCCAGCAGCTTAAGAGGGACAGGGGTTGAAGAGACCCAGTACTTC. It yields the protein CASSLRGTGVEETQYF.

The chain links TRBV27 to TRBJ2-1; the D gene is possibly TRBD1 (6 bases). This CDR3 comprises 15 residues. V was shortened by 6 bases and J by 2 bases, with 14 bases between the two germline ends. Germline V lookup: CDR1 MNHEY, CDR2 SMNVEV (reference sequence). CDR3 DNA sequence: TGTGCCAGCAGCTTCCAGGGGAGCACCTACAATGAGCAGTTCTTC. It specifies CASSFQGSTYNEQFF.

This clonotype showed up many times. The chain carries TRBV5-1 and TRBJ2-1, with D maybe TRBD2 (7 bases). The germline V gene has CDR1 SGHRS and CDR2 YFSETQ. V shed 0 bases and J shed 2 bases, with 12 bases lying between them. The CDR3 has 16 residues. The CDR3 reads CASSLAAGAAYNEQFF. The CDR3 nucleotides are TGCGCCAGCAGCTTGGCCGCGGGGGCTGCCTACAATGAGCAGTTCTTC.

This clonotype was picked up many times. This chain connects TRBV11-3 to TRBJ2-5; 14 bases are a match to TRBD2. V lost 4 bases, J lost 4 bases, and 14 bases stayed unmatched. Looked up from germline, CDR1 is SGHNT and CDR2 is YENEEA. This CDR3 is built from 19 residues. CDR3 protein: CASSSNGTSGRRVGETQYF. The CDR3 region has the DNA TGTGCCAGCAGCTCGAATGGGACTAGCGGGAGAAGGGTGGGAGAGACCCAGTACTTC. The full variable domain, in which reference TRBV11-3 and TRBJ2-5 provide the parts outside the CDR3, is EAGVVQSPRYKIIEKKQPVAFWCNPISGHNTLYWYLQNLGQGPELLIRYENEEAVDDSQLPKDRFSAERLKGVDSTLKIQPAELGDSAVYLCASSSNGTSGRRVGETQYFGPGTRLLVL.